This TCR beta chain was identified during a study of T-cell reconstitution after alpha-beta-depleted transplantation in children. Trimming took 11 bases from V and 2 from J, leaving 8 bases between them. The CDR3 spans 11 residues. Germline loops: CDR1 ENHRY, CDR2 SYGVKD. The library targeted TCRbeta and was prepared with unique molecular identifiers. TCRdb re-derived calls from the PCR reads in MiXCR, one entry per CDR3 protein. The data contain some 26,000 distinct CDR3 sequences, roughly a sixth of them singletons. The study's findings and limits: Newly generated T cells supplied most T-cell counts and diversity one year post-transplant. Reported findings indicate that, about two months after transplant, alpha-beta T cells came from several hundred expanded clones, which were derived from non-depleted graft cells. Recipient T cells and thymic progenitors that survived gave rise to the high TCRbeta diversity observed at day 60 in some patients.

Ten or more counts support this clonotype. As yet, its antigen is unknown. The receptor comes from a male patient aged 2 to 10 who had a stem cell transplant for acute lymphoblastic leukemia, so the T cells may come from the graft donor. The chain joins TRBV10-3 to TRBJ2-3, with D possibly being TRBD1 (5 bases). The material sequenced was PBMCs, mostly from graft donor cells, taken 60 days after TCRalphabeta/CD19-depleted stem cell transplant. The CDR3 loop is CAGGATDTQYF. The CDR3 coding sequence is TGTGCCGGTGGGGCCACAGATACGCAGTATTTT.